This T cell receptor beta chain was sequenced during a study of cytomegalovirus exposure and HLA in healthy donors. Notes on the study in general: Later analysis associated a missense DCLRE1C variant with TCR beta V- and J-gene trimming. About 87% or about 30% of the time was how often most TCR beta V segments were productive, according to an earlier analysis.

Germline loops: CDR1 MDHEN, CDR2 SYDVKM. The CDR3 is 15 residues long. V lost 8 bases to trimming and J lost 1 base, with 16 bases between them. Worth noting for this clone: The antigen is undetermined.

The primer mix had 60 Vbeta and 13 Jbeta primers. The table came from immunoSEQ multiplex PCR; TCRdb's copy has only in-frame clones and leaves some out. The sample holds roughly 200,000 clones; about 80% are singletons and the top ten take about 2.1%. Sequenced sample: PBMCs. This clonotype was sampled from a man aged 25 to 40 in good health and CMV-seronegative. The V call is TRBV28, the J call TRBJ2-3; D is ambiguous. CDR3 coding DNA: TGTGCCAGCGCCCCTCGCGGCTCGGGCACAGATACGCAGTATTTT. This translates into CASAPRGSGTDTQYF.